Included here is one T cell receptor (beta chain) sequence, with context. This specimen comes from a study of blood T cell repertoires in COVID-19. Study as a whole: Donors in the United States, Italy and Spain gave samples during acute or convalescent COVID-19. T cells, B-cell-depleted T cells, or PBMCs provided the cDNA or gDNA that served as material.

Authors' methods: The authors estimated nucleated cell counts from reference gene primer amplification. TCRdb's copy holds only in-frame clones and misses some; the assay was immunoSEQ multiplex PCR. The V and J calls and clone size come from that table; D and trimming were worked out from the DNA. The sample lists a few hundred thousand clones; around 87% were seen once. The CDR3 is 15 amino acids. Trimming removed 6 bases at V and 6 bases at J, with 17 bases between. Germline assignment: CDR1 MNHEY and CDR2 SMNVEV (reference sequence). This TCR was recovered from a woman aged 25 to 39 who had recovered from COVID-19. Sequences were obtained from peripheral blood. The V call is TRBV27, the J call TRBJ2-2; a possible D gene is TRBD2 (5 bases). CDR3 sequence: CASSQTRWYAGELFF. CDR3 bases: TGTGCCAGCAGCCAAACTAGGTGGTACGCCGGGGAGCTGTTTTTT.